Below, one TCR beta chain is given with its context. The antigen is unknown. Expressed TCRB transcripts were sequenced, since all the RNA that had been isolated was reverse transcribed. The protocol was immunoSEQ multiplex PCR, while the TCRdb copy is restricted to in-frame clones and leaves out a portion. Of tens of thousands of clones listed, roughly 70% were seen once; the top ten hold about 1%. CDR1 is LNHDA and CDR2 is SQIVND in the germline V gene (reference sequence). The CDR3 runs to 15 residues. Deletions cut 3 bases from V and 4 bases from J, with 15 bases between. These data originate in a study of beta chain features in type 1 diabetes. About the study: The study found patients and healthy donors alike in age, gender and cell yields.

Whole-study findings and limits: TCRB CDR3s from Type 1 diabetes patients were moderately but significantly shorter in all four CD4+ subsets.

This TCR was sampled from a woman in her thirties or forties with type 1 diabetes. Sequenced sample: stem cell memory CD4+ T cells from blood. This sequence joins TRBV19 and TRBJ2-5, with a tentative D call TRBD2 (6 bases). The CDR3 protein is CASSMRTGVRETQYF. DNA for the CDR3: TGTGCCAGTAGTATGAGGACGGGAGTACGAGAGACCCAGTACTTC.